This T cell receptor (beta chain) was captured in a study of cytomegalovirus exposure and HLA in healthy donors (TCRdb year 2017). General notes on the study: An earlier analysis of some 550 of the donors reported 250 to 350 Gb of sequence data and roughly 110 million unique TCR beta sequences from 190 million or so T cells. Roughly 300 gigabases of sequencing data and tens of millions of unique TCR sequences were included in an early release covering roughly 600 HLA-typed donors. Among the roughly 430 genotyped donors, approximately 81% belonged to the genetic ancestry cluster associated with self-reported Caucasian donors. The study was designed to test whether signatures of past pathogen exposure could be identified by cataloging public T cell receptors. The study used immunosequencing to profile the T cell repertoires of hundreds of subjects and linked those repertoires to cytomegalovirus serostatus. Along with the roughly 700-subject first cohort, a separate validation cohort of around 120 different subjects was used. To predict cytomegalovirus infection status, the study brought together high-throughput TCR immunosequencing, statistical association of individual TCRs with disease status, and machine learning. To study patterns of TCR occurrence, a later analysis re-analyzed previously published TCR beta repertoires from 500 to 850 donors and added high-resolution HLA genotyping. The later analysis used no new phenotypic data to find candidate immune exposures, relying instead on TCR beta sequences and their occurrence across donors. In an earlier analysis of roughly 580 of the donors, high-throughput TCR beta sequencing was used to judge whether each TCR beta V gene segment behaved as functional or pseudogenic. Donor age, sex, ethnicity and CMV serostatus were compiled alongside the repertoire data. A later genetic analysis took genome-wide SNP genotypes for about 65% of the roughly 670 donors and used that subset as a discovery cohort. All discovery cohort repertoires had been generated using a single sequencing platform. Class I and class II HLA loci were covered by the typing at four-digit resolution. The number of donors typed differed by locus, with about 629-630 for A, B, C, DRB1 and DQB1, more than 500 for DQA1, 600 to 610 for DPA1, and around 450 for DPB1. Roughly 5 DR-DQ haplotypes were handled as single units for association and clustering, since linkage in the cohort was strong. Across about 380 genotyped donors of the cohort, an average of approximately 220,000 unique TCR beta nucleotide sequences per donor were sequenced, and around 20% of those sequences were non-productive. General study outcomes and caveats: When HLA alleles, especially DR and DQ, strongly co-occurred, attributing TCR associations to individual alleles was difficult. A further reported finding was that TCR beta sequences accurately predicted the HLA-A and HLA-B alleles for most subjects in the first cohort. According to a later analysis, TCR association rates differed among HLA loci, with DRB1 alleles showing the most associated TCRs and HLA-C alleles showing the fewest. Because HLA typing was missing for some donors at each locus, association tests included only the typed subset. The earlier analysis of 450 to 700 of the donors excluded approximately 17 rarely observed V segments, including chromosome 9 orphons, because counts were too low. Most TCR sequences were observed very rarely across donors, whereas some public TCRs were present in many individuals. A cluster of highly shared sequence variants was judged likely to represent a technical artifact of the sequencing pipeline. According to a later genetic analysis, donors in an Asian-associated ancestry cluster had fewer N-insertions in productive TCRs than the roughly 700-donor mean. According to the authors, the approach could potentially be generalized to other disease states and immunological phenotypes. The only immune exposure information available for the cohort was CMV serostatus. In vitro tests confirmed that a few of the cytomegalovirus-associated TCR beta chains recognize cytomegalovirus antigens. Broadly in line with IMGT annotations, most TCR beta V segments showed up in productive rearrangements about 87% or about 30% of the time in an earlier analysis of some 590 of the donors. Linkage disequilibrium might explain the correlated functional status among segregating V segments, but an unknown experimental factor could not be ruled out. A later genetic analysis associated a missense DCLRE1C variant with V-gene and J-gene trimming of TCR beta chains, and an independent cohort replicated the association. Roughly uniform sequencing depth across donors was assumed in presence/absence analyses, although this assumption may not hold. In a later analysis, HLA-associated TCR beta chains were found to be more clonally expanded and to have lower generation probabilities than equally common non-associated chains. The classifier was reported to diagnose cytomegalovirus status with high specificity and sensitivity in both the original and validation cohorts. In a later analysis, most CMV-associated TCR beta chains were found to appear HLA-restricted, with HLA associations seemingly driven largely by CMV exposure. Only TCR beta chains were sequenced in this cohort, and the absence of alpha or paired-chain data limited detectable features. Several of the top co-occurrence clusters appeared to be linked to parvovirus B19, influenza, CMV and Epstein-Barr virus, according to a later analysis. Specific HLA alleles were associated with 15,000 to 20,000 TCR beta sequences at a false discovery rate of 0.05 in a later analysis. A total of roughly 160 TCR beta chains were listed by the study as associated with cytomegalovirus.

Library generation was performed with the immunoSEQ multiplex PCR assay. A mixture of 60 forward primers for TCR Vbeta segments and 13 reverse primers for TCR Jbeta segments was used in the multiplex PCR. The CDR3 region of rearranged TCR beta genes was amplified from genomic DNA by a multiplex PCR assay. On the Illumina HiSeq System, the amplified TCR beta libraries were sequenced as 87-base-pair reads. In the authors' own workflow: In a later analysis, about 80 million unique TCR beta chains were counted across the 500 to 850 repertoires, and around 10 million of these chains were shared by at least two donors. A nearest-neighbor algorithm error-corrected the raw reads and collapsed the reads into unique sequences, merging closely related sequences to remove PCR and sequencing errors. CDR3 sequences were aligned to IMGT reference sequences to assign V, D and J gene segments. Each retained sequence needed at least a six-nucleotide match to both a V gene segment and a J gene segment. A rearrangement counted as productive if the CDR3 had no stop codons and remained in frame with V and J, and every other rearrangement counted as non-productive. CDR3 was defined according to IMGT convention as the region running from the second conserved V-encoded cysteine to the conserved J-encoded phenylalanine. The earlier analysis of about 610 of the donors excluded sequences that lacked an unambiguous match to a single V gene segment. An earlier analysis of about 600 of the donors called V segments functional above 56.7% productive rearrangements and segregating when the between-donor standard deviation exceeded 5%. A statistical classification framework was developed to diagnose cytomegalovirus status using the catalog of TCR beta chain sequences. A later analysis assigned V and J genes by comparing TCR nucleotide sequences with IMGT/GENE-DB human TR gene sequences. The TCRdist pipeline was used in a later analysis to assign CDR3 sequences and most-parsimonious VDJ recombination scenarios. In a later analysis, each TCR beta chain was defined by its CDR3 amino acid sequence together with its V-gene family, and reads lacking a unique V-gene family were excluded. In a later analysis, approximately 590 highly shared, low-generation-probability nucleotide sequences were removed to address suspected cross-contamination and a sequencing artifact. In a later analysis, a clonal expansion index for each public chain was calculated from normalized within-repertoire ranks of inferred template counts. In a later analysis, generation probabilities were computed with a VDJ recombination model fitted to out-of-frame rearrangements, and the resulting probabilities were checked against IGoR. In a later analysis, hypergeometric tests were used to score TCR-TCR, TCR-HLA and TCR-CMV co-occurrence, with a repertoire-size bias correction applied to TCR pairs. False discovery rates were estimated in a later analysis by permuting HLA or CMV assignments 20 times. A later analysis grouped co-occurring TCRs with DBSCAN, adding TCRdist sequence similarity when clustering within HLA-allele-positive subsets. Repertoires with fewer than 30,000 or more than 120,000 public chains, plus five repertoires with anomalous nucleotide sharing, were excluded from co-occurrence clustering. In TCRdb, the immuneACCESS table is reduced to in-frame sequences with V and J assigned. These tables do not hold every clone; where another copy was compared, an unresolved V gene accounts for under half, and the others remain unexplained. The V and J calls and clone size were taken over from that table, and D and trimming were inferred from the DNA. Recorded for this sample are 150,000 to 200,000 clones; roughly 79% of them occurred a single time. About 2% of the sample belongs to the ten largest clones.

The cohort consisted of fewer than 700 healthy bone marrow donors. All cohort members were sampled while nominally healthy, although unrecorded immune exposures were likely present. The donor was CMV seropositive and was included in the group of almost 300 seropositive cohort members. A peripheral blood sample was collected from each donor, and TCR beta sequencing was performed on peripheral blood mononuclear cells. The Qiagen DNeasy Blood Extraction Kit was used to extract genomic DNA from the blood cell samples. For this clone: Its antigen is unknown. Within one base of it there is no much larger clone, and no base qualities were kept.

The TCR originated in a woman younger than 45 in good health and CMV-seropositive. The sequenced sample consisted of PBMCs.

The DNA sequence follows: TGTGCCAGCTCACTTGACAGGAGGATAAACTATGGCTACACCTTC. It translates as CASSLDRRINYGYTF. Recombination linked TRBV18 to TRBJ1-2; D gene: possibly TRBD1, on 6 matching bases. The CDR3 holds 15 amino acids from the cysteine to the phenylalanine. Only the CDR3 portion is preserved as DNA: 45 bases, with reading frame beginning at the first base. The V end loses 4 bases and the J end loses 2 bases, and a stretch of 14 bases separates them. Per the germline V gene, KGHSH is the CDR1 and LQKENI is the CDR2.